This T cell receptor (beta chain) derives from a study of early T cells in non-severe SARS-CoV-2 infection. Study summary: Chains were not paired, and sequencing was done on bulk RNA from unsorted whole blood.

General study results and limits: VDJdb matches were skewed toward anti-spike CD8 T cell responses.

Unique molecular identifiers were affixed to single, distinct cDNA molecules. Via MiXCR, TCRdb re-called the 5' RACE reads, giving one row per CDR3 protein. Among about 56,000 distinct CDR3 sequences, less than 15% were seen once, and the ten largest hold roughly 4%. This clonotype has more than one count but fewer than ten. What it recognizes is unknown. The CDR3 is made up of 16 amino acids. The germline V and J ends were trimmed by 3 bases and 2 bases, with 16 bases remaining between them. The origin of this receptor is an adult who was a healthcare worker with PCR-confirmed SARS-CoV-2 infection or an uninfected control (not recorded which). The sample consisted of whole blood, taken at baseline. The V call is TRBV12-3 or TRBV12-4, the J call TRBJ2-5; D remains unclear. The CDR3 DNA is TGTGCCAGCAGTTTCTCTACTCTGGTCAGTCAAGAGACCCAGTACTTC. Protein: CASSFSTLVSQETQYF.